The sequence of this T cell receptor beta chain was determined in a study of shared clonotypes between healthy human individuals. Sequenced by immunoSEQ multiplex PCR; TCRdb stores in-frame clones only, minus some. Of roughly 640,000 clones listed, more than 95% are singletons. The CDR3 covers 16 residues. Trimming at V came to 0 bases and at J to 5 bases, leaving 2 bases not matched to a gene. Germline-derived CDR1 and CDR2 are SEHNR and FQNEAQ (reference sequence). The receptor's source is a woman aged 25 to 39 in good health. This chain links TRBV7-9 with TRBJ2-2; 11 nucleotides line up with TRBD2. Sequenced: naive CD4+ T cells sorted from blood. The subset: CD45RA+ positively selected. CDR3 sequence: CASSLASGRATGELFF. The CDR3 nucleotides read TGTGCCAGCAGCTTAGCTAGCGGGAGGGCGACCGGGGAGCTGTTTTTT.